What follows describes a single T cell receptor (beta chain). The antigen is undetermined. The time point was: persistent/refractory GD, antithyroid drugs over 5 years with positive TRAb. PBMCs were the source of the RNA used for TCR sequencing. With EDTA tubes as the receptacles, nine milliliters of peripheral blood were drawn. These data belong to a study of regulatory T cells in long-lasting Graves disease. Regarding the study as a whole: Persistent patients had a count of shared public clonotypes (approximately 3,000) that exceeded that of new patients (roughly 1,000). Persistent disease was characterized by preferential usage of TRBV28, TRBJ1-2 and TRBJ2-5. It was peripheral blood alone, not thyroid tissue, that was studied.

CDR3 length: 15 amino acids. The V gene's germline CDR1 is SNHLY and CDR2 FYNNEI. The V and J ends lost 5 bases and 9 bases, in that order; junction bases with no gene match: 11. Arm-PCR of CDR3 regions and iRepertoire HTBI primers were the basis on which TCR beta libraries were built. TCRdb itself ran the multiplex PCR reads through MiXCR, one entry per CDR3 protein. The sample records 700,000 or so distinct CDR3 sequences, roughly 30% being singletons. This specimen was peripheral blood mononuclear cells (PBMCs), taken when the disease was refractory, from a patient treated with antithyroid drugs. The rearrangement links TRBV2 to TRBJ2-1; 9 bases map to TRBD2. The sequence came from a female donor with Graves disease. For the CDR3, the DNA is TGTGCCAGCAGTTACGGCGGGAGGGCTGTAGGTGAGCAGTTCTTC. It encodes CASSYGGRAVGEQFF.